This passage covers 19 T cell receptor beta chains from one sample sequenced in a study of T cell repertoires in cytomegalovirus infection. These receptors are not linked to any known antigen. MiXCR was run by TCRdb on the reads, yielding one entry per CDR3 protein. The sample includes around 360,000 distinct CDR3 sequences, about 35% of them seen just once. Sequencing was performed on cultured PBMCs, taken from culture after CMV antigen stimulation. The receptors were sampled from a human donor in good health (CMV status not recorded). Some clones in this sample may be carry-over from other donors' samples.

This clonotype was detected a few times. This sequence joins TRBV5-1 and TRBJ1-2; no reliable D call. Germline CDR1 is SGHRS and CDR2 is YFSETQ. Trimming cost V 0 bases and J 8 bases, with 14 bases left between them. This CDR3 is 14 amino acids long. The chain's CDR3 is CASSLAARVEGYTF. CDR3 nucleotides: TGCGCCAGCAGCTTGGCCGCGCGAGTCGAAGGCTACACCTTC.

This clonotype was seen a handful of times. The genes are TRBV6-6 and TRBJ1-3; perhaps TRBD1 as D (5 bases). CDR1 MNHNY and CDR2 SVGAGI come from the germline V gene (reference sequence). The CDR3 sequence is 14 residues long. V lost 5 bases to trimming and J lost 0 bases, with 8 bases between them. CDR3 nucleotide sequence: TGTGCCAGCAGTGATACAGGCTCTGGAAACACCATATATTTT. It is translated as CASSDTGSGNTIYF.

This clonotype turned up a few times. The V call is TRBV7-2, the J call TRBJ2-7; a possible D gene is TRBD1 (6 bases). Germline values: CDR1 SGHTA, CDR2 FQGNSA. Trimming removed 4 bases at V and 5 bases at J, with 12 bases between. CDR3 length equals 13 residues. The CDR3 reads CASSYTGTHEQYV. The CDR3 DNA follows: TGTGCCAGCAGCTATACAGGGACCCACGAGCAGTACGTC.

This chain connects TRBV12-3 or TRBV12-4 to TRBJ2-1; D unclear. V was clipped by 4 bases and J by 0 bases, with 10 bases between them. This CDR3 has 15 amino acids. The CDR3 sequence: CASSSTMSSYNEQFF. As DNA, the CDR3 is TGTGCCAGCAGTTCGACGATGAGCTCCTACAATGAGCAGTTCTTC.

The rearrangement links TRBV4-3 to TRBJ1-2; 7 positions match TRBD1. V trimming: 0 bases; J trimming: 5 bases; junction bases outside the gene matches: 12. The CDR3 totals 17 residues. CDR1 LGHNA and CDR2 YSLEER come from the germline V gene. This chain's CDR3 is CASSQDSRTGDLYGYTF. In DNA form, the CDR3 reads TGCGCCAGCAGCCAAGATTCCCGTACAGGGGATTTATATGGCTACACCTTC.

This clonotype showed up just a few times. V usage is TRBV6-2 or TRBV6-3 and J usage is TRBJ1-2; D is uncertain. CDR1 is MNHEY, CDR2 SVGEGT, per germline. With 0 bases removed from V and 8 bases from J, the gap between germline ends came to 10 bases. This CDR3 spans 13 amino acids. The CDR3 region is CASSYSGVQGYTF. The CDR3 nucleotides read TGTGCCAGCAGTTACTCGGGCGTGCAGGGCTACACCTTC.

The genes are TRBV27 and TRBJ2-3; 11 bases are a match to TRBD2. Germline V gives CDR1 MNHEY, CDR2 SMNVEV (reference sequence). V dropped 6 bases and J dropped 0; count of bases not matched to a gene: 5. The CDR3 loop spans 16 amino acids. As DNA, the CDR3 is TGTGCCAGCAGCCTACTAGCGGGGGACAGCACAGATACGCAGTATTTT. Residues: CASSLLAGDSTDTQYF.

This clonotype was detected many times. In DNA form, the CDR3 reads TGTGCCAGCAGCTTAGTCGGCCGGACCCAAGAGACCCAGTACTTC. Protein product: CASSLVGRTQETQYF. The chain has TRBV7-2 and TRBJ2-5; no clear D gene. CDR3 length: 15 residues. Between the trimmed V and J ends, which lost 1 base and 1 base, there was a span of 10 bases. Germline V gene data show CDR1 as SGHTA and CDR2 as FQGNSA.

The chain joins TRBV6-2 or TRBV6-3 to TRBJ2-3; D assignment may be TRBD1 or TRBD2 (5 bases each). With 2 bases removed from V and 1 base from J, the gap between germline ends came to 13 bases. Germline CDR1 and CDR2: MNHEY and SVGEGT. This CDR3 is 16 amino acids long. The CDR3 DNA follows: TGTGCCAGCAGTTACCCTCCAACGGGGCGCACAGATACGCAGTATTTT. Protein sequence: CASSYPPTGRTDTQYF.

The sample holds a few counts of this clonotype. V usage is TRBV6-5 and J usage is TRBJ2-1; perhaps D is TRBD1 or TRBD2 (5 bases each). V was trimmed by 4 bases and J by 10 bases, leaving 17 bases between them. This CDR3 has 14 amino acids. Germline loops: CDR1 MNHEY, CDR2 SVGAGI. The CDR3 DNA follows: TGTGCCAGCAGTTTAGGGACCAATCCCCAAGAGCAGTTCTTC. Amino acids: CASSLGTNPQEQFF.

The rearrangement links TRBV6-8 to TRBJ2-7; D perhaps matches TRBD1 (6 bases). This CDR3 has 15 amino acids. Looked up from germline, CDR1 is MNHGY and CDR2 is SAAAGT. V lost 6 bases and J lost 0, with 15 bases in between. CDR3 coding DNA: TGTGCCAGCAGGAGGGGACAACTAAGCTCCTACGAGCAGTACGTC. Translation gives CASRRGQLSSYEQYV.

The rearrangement links TRBV27 to TRBJ2-7, with D possibly being TRBD1 (6 bases). The V and J ends lost 4 bases and 6 bases respectively, with 22 bases between them. The CDR3 is 16 residues long. Germline V gene data show CDR1 as MNHEY and CDR2 as SMNVEV (reference sequence). The CDR3 sequence: CASSSSGQLHTCEQYF. CDR3 nucleotides: TGTGCCAGCAGTTCCAGCGGACAGCTACATACCTGCGAGCAGTACTTC.

The chain employs TRBV20-1 and TRBJ2-5, with TRBD2 matching 7 bases. Trimming removed 5 bases from V and 5 bases from J; junction bases left unmatched: 17. The CDR3 runs 16 residues. Germline CDR1 and CDR2: DFQATT and SNEGSKA (reference sequence). The CDR3 loop reads CSAEKNFGGSMETQYF. The CDR3 DNA follows: TGCAGTGCTGAAAAGAATTTCGGCGGGAGCATGGAGACCCAGTACTTC.

At least ten counts were recorded for this clonotype. V and J are TRBV28 and TRBJ1-6, with TRBD1 matching 10 bases. Looked up from germline, CDR1 is MDHEN and CDR2 is SYDVKM. Losses at the gene ends were 6 bases for V and 4 bases for J; bases not matched to a gene: 15. The CDR3 runs to 19 residues. The CDR3 bases are TGTGCCAGCAGGAGTCTAACGGGACAGGGGCCACTTTATAATTCACCCCTCCACTTT. Amino acids: CASRSLTGQGPLYNSPLHF.

This clonotype was seen a few times. This chain uses TRBV6-1 with TRBJ1-1; D uncertain. V lost 2 bases to trimming and J lost 4 bases, with 11 bases between them. The CDR3 has 14 residues. Germline assignment: CDR1 MNHNS and CDR2 SASEGT. The DNA of the CDR3 is TGTGCCAGCAGTGAACCGGGAAGGTTCACTGAAGCTTTCTTT. Translating gives CASSEPGRFTEAFF.

V gene TRBV7-9 combines with J gene TRBJ2-7; 10 bases match TRBD2. The CDR3 runs 15 residues. Germline V gene lookup returns CDR1 SEHNR and CDR2 FQNEAQ (reference sequence). Trimming took 1 base from V and 6 from J; bases not matched to a gene: 6. The CDR3 sequence: CASSLGAGGPVEQYF. Here the CDR3 DNA reads TGTGCCAGCAGCTTAGGAGCGGGAGGGCCGGTCGAGCAGTACTTC.

This chain uses TRBV7-9 with TRBJ1-5; 8 nucleotides align to TRBD1. The junction had 9 bases not matched to a gene; V was cut back by 4 bases and J by 7 bases. Germline CDR1 and CDR2: SEHNR and FQNEAQ (reference sequence). The CDR3 extends over 15 amino acids. Written as DNA, the CDR3 is TGTGCCAGCAGCTCAACTGGACAGGGAAAACAGCCCCAGCATTTT. Translating gives CASSSTGQGKQPQHF.

The chain has TRBV15 and TRBJ2-3; 7 bases match TRBD2. The CDR3 covers 15 residues. CDR1 is LNHNV and CDR2 is YYDKDF in the germline V gene (reference sequence). V shed 2 bases, J shed 2 bases, and the junction held 4 bases outside the gene matches. Here the CDR3 reads CATSRPSGNTDTQYF. Here the CDR3 DNA reads TGTGCCACCAGCAGACCAAGCGGGAACACAGATACGCAGTATTTT.

This chain uses TRBV6-1 with TRBJ1-1; no clear D gene. Germline CDR1 is MNHNS and CDR2 is SASEGT. CDR3 length: 12 residues. V lost 7 bases, J lost 4 bases, and 10 bases lay in between. CDR3 in DNA: TGTGCCAGCATTCCGTGGATCACTGAAGCTTTCTTT. It codes for CASIPWITEAFF.